This T cell receptor beta chain is drawn from a study of T cell responses to AZD1222 COVID-19 vaccine. Profiled with immunoSEQ multiplex PCR; TCRdb holds only in-frame clones, not every one. Of 17,000 or so clones detected, roughly 86% appear once; the ten largest clones hold 8.5% to 10%. A note on this clone: Antigen specificity is unknown.

Findings and limits, study-wide: Across the whole spike, CD4 TCRs peaked at regions 160-218 and 743-854. Possibly, clonal diversity was underestimated; donors were largely white British and included more females.

This CDR3 comprises 11 residues. In germline, CDR1 is SQVTM, CDR2 ANQGSEA. The junction had 0 bases not matched to a gene; V was cut back by 7 bases and J by 1 base. The specimen comprised peripheral blood, sampled 28 days after the second AZD1222 dose. The chain joins TRBV29-1 to TRBJ1-1, with TRBD1 matching 7 bases. The TCR originated in an adult who received the AZD1222 COVID-19 vaccine. The CDR3, as DNA: TGCAGCGGACAGGGGAACACTGAAGCTTTCTTT. This sequence encodes CSGQGNTEAFF.